This TCR beta chain was sequenced in a study of shared clonotypes between healthy human individuals (dated by TCRdb to about 2020). Regarding the complete study: The cohort comprised a couple of women and a few men aged 18 to 49 years. For each donor, three plates each were used for CD4 naive and CD4 memory, two plates were used for CD8 naive, and one plate was used for CD8 memory. The study deeply sequenced blood TCR repertoires of several healthy adults to estimate repertoire size and the extent of clonotype sharing between individuals. Different laboratories and diverse techniques were used to prepare libraries and sequence TCR repertoires, to increase sequencing depth and limit assay-specific biases. Between about 0.8 and 9 billion PBMCs per donor were obtained by leukapheresis.

The donors were healthy, HIV-negative adults who had no recently reported acute infections or vaccinations. Only Caucasian adults living in Nashville, Tennessee, USA were represented among the donors. CD4+ T cells were enriched through magnetic negative selection, after which naive cells were positively selected on CD45RA and the remaining negative fraction served as the memory subset. After blood collection by leukapheresis, PBMCs were isolated using Ficoll-Histopaque density gradient centrifugation and then cryopreserved in the vapor phase of liquid nitrogen. Purity and quantity of every magnetically sorted T cell population were checked by analytical flow cytometry. Each sorted fraction had its genomic DNA isolated and then quantified by UV absorbance on a Nanodrop 2000c. Using the deep immunoSEQ assay, multiplex PCR amplified TCR CDR3 regions from genomic DNA. For each cell subset, the extracted genomic DNA was distributed evenly across all wells of several immunoSEQ 96-well plates, and each plate served as one replicate. For sorted subsets, approximately 190 ng genomic DNA, equal to tens of thousands of T cell genomes, was loaded into each replicate PCR. Purified libraries were quantified with a Qubit 3.0 fluorometer, sized on a Bioanalyzer 2100, and re-quantified with the KAPA Library Quantification kit. Each immunoSEQ 96-well plate was sequenced on its own single-read 150-cycle Illumina NextSeq 550 flow cell. As for the original processing: Because only junctional sequences without quality scores were contained in the immunoSEQ output, filtering matching that applied to full-length reads could not be performed. To assign V/J genes and CDR3, sequences were annotated against IMGT germline references using PyIR, a Python wrapper for IgBLAST v1.9. Reads with weak V/J assignments (E-value above 1e-6), missing CDR3, stop codons, out-of-frame junctions, or ambiguous translated residues were removed. A V3J clonotype was defined by an identical inferred V gene, J gene, and CDR3 amino acid sequence. To compute the percentage overlap between repertoires, the number of shared unique clonotypes was divided by the size of the smaller repertoire. Richness of each repertoire was evaluated using RTK rarefaction, the Chao1 estimator, and Recon v2.1 estimates of unobserved clonotypes. OLGA was used to compute generation probabilities for all TCRbeta clonotypes that the gDNA method yielded from a few donors. TCRdb mirrors the immuneACCESS table, restricted to in-frame sequences. Some clones are absent from its copies; in checked studies, under half trace to an unresolved V gene, and the reason for the others is unknown. The D gene and trimming were derived from the DNA, and the V and J assignments and clone size from that table. The sample data list fewer than 3 million clones, and 92% of these were observed just once. 0.37% of the sample is taken by the ten largest.

Here is what the overall study found, with its caveats: Sampling was limited to blood, and TCR repertoires in tissue likely differ from TCR repertoires in blood. When a few donors were compared, the shared fraction of clonotypes was roughly 5% for naive CD4, 3.5% for naive CD8, about 2.5% for memory CD4, and roughly 0.43% for memory CD8. Because the study included only a small number of donors, the genetic and exposure-history diversity represented was limited. Higher generation probabilities were observed for clonotypes shared by all four sorted-subset donors than for non-shared clonotypes. Naive subsets generally had larger estimated clonotype richness than memory subsets did. Pairwise subsampling led to the expectation that sequencing depth would affect the degree of clonotype sharing among donors. Rarefaction of sorted-subset datasets indicated incomplete sequencing despite the large sequencing depth.

A distance of 25 bases separates the germline ends of V and J, which lose 8 bases and 6 bases respectively. The CDR3 runs 16 residues from the cysteine to the phenylalanine. Just CDR3 DNA is preserved here, 48 bases in frame from base 1. In the germline V gene, CDR1 corresponds to MDHEN and CDR2 to SYDVKM. A note on this clone: No cognate antigen has been identified for it. No much larger clonotype is one base removed from it; base qualities were not supplied.

Here the chain combines TRBV28 and TRBJ1-1; the D segment could be TRBD1, given 5 matching bases. This clonotype was sampled from a man aged 18 to 30 in good health. Some clones in this sample may be carry-over from other donors' samples. The sequenced sample was naive CD4+ T cells from PBMCs. The sample's cell subset or site label, in plain terms: CD45RA+ positively selected. The CDR3: CASFSSWGSRYPEAFF. The DNA sequence follows: TGTGCCAGCTTCTCCTCCTGGGGGTCCCGTTACCCTGAAGCTTTCTTT.